One T cell receptor (beta chain) is described in this entry. Its cognate antigen is unknown. The CDR3 length is 14 residues. With 5 bases removed from V and 8 bases from J, the gap between germline ends came to 16 bases. CDR1 is SGHVS and CDR2 is FQNEAQ in the germline V gene. The sample belongs to a study of OX40 agonist ivuxolimab in advanced cancers. Profiling relied on immunoSEQ multiplex PCR, and the TCRdb table lists in-frame clones only, not all of them. Of some 95,000 clones listed, 80% to 90% are singletons. Findings and caveats of the study: Partial responders at 0.1-3.0 mg/kg had among the lowest clonal expansion.

The chain links TRBV7-8 to TRBJ2-1; D assignment may be TRBD1 or TRBD2 (5 bases each). The sample was CD4+ or CD8+ T cells sorted from blood, taken in a trial of the OX40 agonist ivuxolimab. This TCR was sampled from an adult with an advanced solid tumor such as melanoma, head and neck, liver or kidney cancer. The CDR3 DNA reads as TGTGCCAGCAGCGGCCTAGCAGGGAACGATGAGCAGTTCTTC. Amino acid sequence: CASSGLAGNDEQFF.